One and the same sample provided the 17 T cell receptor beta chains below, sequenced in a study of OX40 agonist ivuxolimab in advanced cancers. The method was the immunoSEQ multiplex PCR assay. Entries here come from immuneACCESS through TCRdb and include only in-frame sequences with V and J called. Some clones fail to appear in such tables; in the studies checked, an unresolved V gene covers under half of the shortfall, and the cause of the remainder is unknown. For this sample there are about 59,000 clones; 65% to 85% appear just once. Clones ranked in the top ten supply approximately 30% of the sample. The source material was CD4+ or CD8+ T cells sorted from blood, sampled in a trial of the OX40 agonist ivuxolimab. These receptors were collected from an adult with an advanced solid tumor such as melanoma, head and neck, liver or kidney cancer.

This CDR3 reads CASSLNGRDGTQYF. The CDR3 DNA reads as TGTGCCAGCAGCTTAAACGGCAGGGACGGGACCCAGTACTTC. V gene TRBV7-9 combines with J gene TRBJ2-5, with D perhaps being TRBD1 or TRBD2 (5 bases each). Trimming took 2 bases from V and 7 from J, leaving 14 bases between them. Germline V gives CDR1 SEHNR, CDR2 FQNEAQ (reference sequence). The CDR3 length is 14 residues.

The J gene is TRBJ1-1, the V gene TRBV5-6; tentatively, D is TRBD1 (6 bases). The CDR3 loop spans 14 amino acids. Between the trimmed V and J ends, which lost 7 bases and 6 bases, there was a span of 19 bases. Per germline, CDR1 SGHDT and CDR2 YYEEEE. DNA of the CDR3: TGTGCCAGCCGACGCACCCAGGGGATCGCTGAAGCTTTCTTT. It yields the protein CASRRTQGIAEAFF.

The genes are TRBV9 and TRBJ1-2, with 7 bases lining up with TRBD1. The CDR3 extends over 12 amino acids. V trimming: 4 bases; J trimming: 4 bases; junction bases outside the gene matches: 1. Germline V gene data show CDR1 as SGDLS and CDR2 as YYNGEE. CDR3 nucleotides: TGTGCCAGCAGCCGGGACAGCTATGGCTACACCTTC. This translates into CASSRDSYGYTF.

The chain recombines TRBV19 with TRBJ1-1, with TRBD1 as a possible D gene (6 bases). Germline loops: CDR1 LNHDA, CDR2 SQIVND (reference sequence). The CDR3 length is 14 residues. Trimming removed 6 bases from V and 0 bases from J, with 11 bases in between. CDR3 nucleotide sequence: TGTGCCAGTAGCACGGGGGACATGAACACTGAAGCTTTCTTT. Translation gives CASSTGDMNTEAFF.

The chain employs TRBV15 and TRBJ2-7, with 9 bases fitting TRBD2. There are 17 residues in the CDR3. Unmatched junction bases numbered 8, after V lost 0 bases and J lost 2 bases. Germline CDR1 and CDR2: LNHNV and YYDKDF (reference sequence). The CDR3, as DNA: TGTGCCACCAGCAGAGATGGTAATAGCGGGGGTACCTACGAGCAGTACTTC. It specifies CATSRDGNSGGTYEQYF.

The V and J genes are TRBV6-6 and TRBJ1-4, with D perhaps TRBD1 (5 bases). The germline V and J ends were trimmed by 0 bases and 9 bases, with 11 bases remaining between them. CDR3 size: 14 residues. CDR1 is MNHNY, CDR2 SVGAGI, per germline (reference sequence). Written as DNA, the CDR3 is TGTGCCAGCAGTTACTCAGGGGACGTTAAAAAACTGTTTTTT. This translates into CASSYSGDVKKLFF.

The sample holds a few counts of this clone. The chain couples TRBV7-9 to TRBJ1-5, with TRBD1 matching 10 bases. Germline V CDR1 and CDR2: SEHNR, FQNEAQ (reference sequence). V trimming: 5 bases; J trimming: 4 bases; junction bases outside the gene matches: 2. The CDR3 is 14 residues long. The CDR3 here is CASSGDRGNQPQHF. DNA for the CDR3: TGTGCCAGCAGCGGGGACAGGGGAAATCAGCCCCAGCATTTT.

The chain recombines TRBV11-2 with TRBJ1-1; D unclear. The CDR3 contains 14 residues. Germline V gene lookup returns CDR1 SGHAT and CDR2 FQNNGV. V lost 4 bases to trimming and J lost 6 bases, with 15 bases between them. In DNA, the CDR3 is TGTGCCAGCAGCTCCGTCCCATCTCGGGCTGAAGCTTTCTTT. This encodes CASSSVPSRAEAFF.

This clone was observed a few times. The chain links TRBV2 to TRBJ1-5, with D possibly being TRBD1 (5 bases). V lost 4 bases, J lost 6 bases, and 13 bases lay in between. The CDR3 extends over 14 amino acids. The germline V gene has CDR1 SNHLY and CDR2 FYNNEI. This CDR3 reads CASSGPRERQPQHF. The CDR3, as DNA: TGTGCCAGCAGTGGACCCAGGGAGCGTCAGCCCCAGCATTTT.

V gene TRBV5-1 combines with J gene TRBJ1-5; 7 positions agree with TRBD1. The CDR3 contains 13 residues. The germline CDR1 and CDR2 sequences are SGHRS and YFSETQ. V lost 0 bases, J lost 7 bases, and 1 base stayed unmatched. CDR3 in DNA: TGCGCCAGCAGCTTGGCAGGGGGGCAGCCCCAGCATTTT. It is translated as CASSLAGGQPQHF.

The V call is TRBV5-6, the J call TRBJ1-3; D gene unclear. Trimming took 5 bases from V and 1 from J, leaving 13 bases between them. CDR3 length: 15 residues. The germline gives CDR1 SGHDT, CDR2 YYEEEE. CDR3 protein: CASSTGPSSGNTIYF. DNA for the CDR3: TGTGCCAGCAGTACCGGGCCCTCTTCTGGAAACACCATATATTTT.

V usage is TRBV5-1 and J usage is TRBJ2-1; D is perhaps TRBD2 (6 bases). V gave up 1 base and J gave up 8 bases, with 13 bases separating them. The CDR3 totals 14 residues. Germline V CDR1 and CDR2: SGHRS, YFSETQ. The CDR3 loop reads CASSLPTSRDEQFF. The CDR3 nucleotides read TGCGCCAGCAGCTTGCCGACTAGTAGGGATGAGCAGTTCTTC. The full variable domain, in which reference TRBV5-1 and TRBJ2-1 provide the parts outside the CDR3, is KAGVTQTPRYLIKTRGQQVTLSCSPISGHRSVSWYQQTPGQGLQFLFEYFSETQRNKGNFPGRFSGRQFSNSRSEMNVSTLELGDSALYLCASSLPTSRDEQFFGPGTRLTVL.

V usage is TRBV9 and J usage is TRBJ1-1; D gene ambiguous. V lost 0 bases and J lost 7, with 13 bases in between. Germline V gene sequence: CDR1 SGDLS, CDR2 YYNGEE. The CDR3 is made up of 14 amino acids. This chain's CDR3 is CASSVGYREGEAFF. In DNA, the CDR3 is TGTGCCAGCAGCGTAGGTTACCGAGAGGGTGAAGCTTTCTTT.

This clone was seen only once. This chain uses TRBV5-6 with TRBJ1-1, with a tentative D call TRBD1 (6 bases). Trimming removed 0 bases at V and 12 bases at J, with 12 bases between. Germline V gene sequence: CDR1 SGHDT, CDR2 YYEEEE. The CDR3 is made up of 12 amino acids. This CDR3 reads CASSLVTGLSFF. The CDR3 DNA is TGTGCCAGCAGCTTGGTTACAGGGTTGTCTTTCTTT.

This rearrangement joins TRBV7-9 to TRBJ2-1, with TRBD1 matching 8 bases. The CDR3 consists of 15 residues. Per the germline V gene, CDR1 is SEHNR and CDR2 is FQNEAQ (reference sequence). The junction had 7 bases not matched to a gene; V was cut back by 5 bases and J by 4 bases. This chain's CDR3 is CASSDSGTGYNEQFF. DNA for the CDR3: TGTGCCAGCAGCGATTCCGGGACAGGTTACAATGAGCAGTTCTTC. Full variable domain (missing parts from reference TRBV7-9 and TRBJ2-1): DTGVSQNPRHKITKRGQNVTFRCDPISEHNRLYWYRQTLGQGPEFLTYFQNEAQLEKSRLLSDRFSAERPKGSFSTLEIQRTEQGDSAMYLCASSDSGTGYNEQFFGPGTRLTVL.

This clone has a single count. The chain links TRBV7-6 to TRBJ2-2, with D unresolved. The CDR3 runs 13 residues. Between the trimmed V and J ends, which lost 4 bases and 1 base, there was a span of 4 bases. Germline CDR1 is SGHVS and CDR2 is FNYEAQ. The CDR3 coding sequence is TGTGCCAGCAGCTCCTTGAACACCGGGGAGCTGTTTTTT. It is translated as CASSSLNTGELFF.

Here the CDR3 reads CASRSPGQGEEKLFF. CDR3 coding DNA: TGCGCCAGCAGATCTCCGGGACAGGGCGAAGAAAAACTGTTTTTT. V usage is TRBV4-1 and J usage is TRBJ1-4, with 9 bases lining up with TRBD1. Germline-derived CDR1 and CDR2 are MGHRA and YSYEKL. The CDR3 loop spans 15 amino acids. V shed 6 bases and J 8 bases; nucleotides not matched to a gene: 10.